The following is a TCR beta chain sequence with its context. These data belong to a study of blood T cell repertoires in COVID-19. Study as a whole: Both acute and convalescent COVID-19 samples were obtained from the United States, Italy and Spain. Sample material is recorded as cDNA or gDNA derived from T cells, B-cell-depleted T cells, or PBMCs.

Generated by immunoSEQ multiplex PCR, the TCRdb table keeps only in-frame clones and is missing some. The sample lists 60,000 to 80,000 clones; around 90% were seen once. The CDR3 is 14 residues long. Trimming took 4 bases from V and 2 from J; bases not matched to a gene: 4. Germline lookup yields CDR1 SGHTA and CDR2 FQGNSA. Sequenced sample: peripheral blood. This receptor was identified in a human donor in a cohort sampled during active COVID-19. This chain links TRBV7-2 with TRBJ2-5; 7 nucleotides align to TRBD1. The CDR3 sequence is CASSSQGSQETQYF. The CDR3 bases are TGTGCCAGCAGCTCACAGGGGTCGCAAGAGACCCAGTACTTC.